The TCR beta chain under discussion was sequenced for a study of cytomegalovirus exposure and HLA in healthy donors. The study, taken as a whole, reports: Listed as cytomegalovirus-associated were 164 TCR beta chains. Among the most significant clusters, several appeared linked to common viral pathogens in a later analysis.

The PCR ran on 60 Vbeta and 13 Jbeta primers. Generated by immunoSEQ multiplex PCR, the TCRdb table keeps only in-frame clones and is missing some. The repertoire consists of about 150,000 clones, with approximately 8.9% occurring once and the leading ten covering 6.5% to 9%. This clone was seen only a few times. The antigen is not known. Each of the donors was a healthy bone marrow donor. V was clipped by 0 bases and J by 4 bases; unmatched bases: 17. CDR1 is SGHDN and CDR2 is FVKESK in the germline V gene. The CDR3 runs 19 residues. The TCR was taken from a woman between 40 and 55 years old in good health and CMV-seropositive. The sequencing sample was made of PBMCs. The rearrangement joins TRBV14 to TRBJ2-5, with 7 bases lining up with TRBD1. In DNA form, the CDR3 reads TGTGCCAGCAGCCAAGAGAAAGGTAGGACAGGTCTGAGTGGAGAGACCCAGTACTTC. Its protein is CASSQEKGRTGLSGETQYF. Drawing the rest from reference TRBV14 and TRBJ2-5, the complete variable domain is EAGVTQFPSHSVIEKGQTVTLRCDPISGHDNLYWYRRVMGKEIKFLLHFVKESKQDESGMPNNRFLAERTGGTYSTLKVQPAELEDSGVYFCASSQEKGRTGLSGETQYFGPGTRLLVL.